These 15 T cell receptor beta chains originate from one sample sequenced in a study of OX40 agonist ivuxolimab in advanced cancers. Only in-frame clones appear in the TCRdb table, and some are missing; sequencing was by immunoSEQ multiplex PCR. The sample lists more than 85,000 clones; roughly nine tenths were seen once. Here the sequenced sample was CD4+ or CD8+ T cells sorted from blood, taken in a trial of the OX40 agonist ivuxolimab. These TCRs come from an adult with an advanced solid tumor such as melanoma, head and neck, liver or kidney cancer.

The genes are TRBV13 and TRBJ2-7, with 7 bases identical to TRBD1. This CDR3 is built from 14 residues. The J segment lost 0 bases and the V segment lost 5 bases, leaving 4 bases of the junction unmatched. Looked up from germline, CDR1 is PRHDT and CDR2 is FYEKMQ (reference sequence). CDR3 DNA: TGTGCCAGCAGCCCGACAGGGAACTCCTACGAGCAGTACTTC. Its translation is CASSPTGNSYEQYF.

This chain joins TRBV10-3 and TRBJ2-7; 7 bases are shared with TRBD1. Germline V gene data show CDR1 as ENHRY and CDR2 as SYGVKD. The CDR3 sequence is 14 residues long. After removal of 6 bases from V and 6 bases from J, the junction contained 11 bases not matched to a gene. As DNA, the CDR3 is TGTGCCATCAGCGCCGACAGGGATGGAGGCGAGCAGTACTTC. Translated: CAISADRDGGEQYF.

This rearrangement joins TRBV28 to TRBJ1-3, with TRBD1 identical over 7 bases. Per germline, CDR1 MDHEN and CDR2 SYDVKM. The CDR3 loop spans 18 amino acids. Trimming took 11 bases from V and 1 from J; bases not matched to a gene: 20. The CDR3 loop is CAGWGPVSGTASGNTIYF. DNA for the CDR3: TGTGCCGGGTGGGGTCCTGTCTCCGGGACAGCGTCTGGAAACACCATATATTTT.

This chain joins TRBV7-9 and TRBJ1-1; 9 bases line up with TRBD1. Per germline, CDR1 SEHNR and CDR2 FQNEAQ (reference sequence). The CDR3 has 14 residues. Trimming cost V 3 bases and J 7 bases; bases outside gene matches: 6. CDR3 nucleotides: TGTGCCAGCAGCTTGACAGGGGGAGTGGGTGAAGCTTTCTTT. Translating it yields CASSLTGGVGEAFF.

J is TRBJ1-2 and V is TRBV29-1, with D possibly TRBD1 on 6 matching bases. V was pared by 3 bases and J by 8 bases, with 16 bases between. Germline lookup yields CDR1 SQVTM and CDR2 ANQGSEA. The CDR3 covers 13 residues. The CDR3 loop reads CSVEREGESGYTF. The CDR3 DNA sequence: TGCAGCGTTGAGAGAGAGGGGGAGAGCGGCTACACCTTC.

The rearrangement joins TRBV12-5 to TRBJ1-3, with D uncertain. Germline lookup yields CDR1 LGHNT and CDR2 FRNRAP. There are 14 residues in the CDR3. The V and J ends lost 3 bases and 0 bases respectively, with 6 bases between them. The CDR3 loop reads CASGLGISGNTIYF. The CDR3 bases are TGTGCTAGTGGTTTAGGGATCTCTGGAAACACCATATATTTT.

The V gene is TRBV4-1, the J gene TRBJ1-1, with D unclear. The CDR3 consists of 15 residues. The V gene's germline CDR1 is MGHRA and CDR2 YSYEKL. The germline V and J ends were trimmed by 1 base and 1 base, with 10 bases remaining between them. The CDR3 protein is CASSQVGKRNTEAFF. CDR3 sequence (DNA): TGCGCCAGCAGCCAAGTGGGAAAGCGGAACACTGAAGCTTTCTTT.

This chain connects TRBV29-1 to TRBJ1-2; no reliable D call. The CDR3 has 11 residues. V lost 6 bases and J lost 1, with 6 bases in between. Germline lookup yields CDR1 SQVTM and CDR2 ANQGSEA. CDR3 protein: CSVDLNYGYTF. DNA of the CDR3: TGCAGCGTGGATCTTAACTATGGCTACACCTTC.

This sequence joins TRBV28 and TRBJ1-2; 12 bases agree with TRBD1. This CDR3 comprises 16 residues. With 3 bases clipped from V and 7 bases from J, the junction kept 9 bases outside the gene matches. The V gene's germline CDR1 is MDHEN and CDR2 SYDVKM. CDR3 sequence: CASSLPPGQGAGGYTF. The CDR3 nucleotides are TGTGCCAGCAGTTTGCCTCCGGGACAGGGGGCGGGTGGCTACACCTTC.

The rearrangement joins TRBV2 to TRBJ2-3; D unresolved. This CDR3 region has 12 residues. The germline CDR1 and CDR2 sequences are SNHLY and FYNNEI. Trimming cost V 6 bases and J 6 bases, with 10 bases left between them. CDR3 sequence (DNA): TGTGCCAGCAGCCTAACGTTGGATACGCAGTATTTT. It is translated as CASSLTLDTQYF.

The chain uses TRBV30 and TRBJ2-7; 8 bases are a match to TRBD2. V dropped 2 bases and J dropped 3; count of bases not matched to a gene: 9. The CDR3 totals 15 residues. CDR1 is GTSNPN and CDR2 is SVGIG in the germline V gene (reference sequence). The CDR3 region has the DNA TGTGCCTGGAGTCTCGGGCTCGGGAGGGACTACGAGCAGTACTTC. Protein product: CAWSLGLGRDYEQYF.

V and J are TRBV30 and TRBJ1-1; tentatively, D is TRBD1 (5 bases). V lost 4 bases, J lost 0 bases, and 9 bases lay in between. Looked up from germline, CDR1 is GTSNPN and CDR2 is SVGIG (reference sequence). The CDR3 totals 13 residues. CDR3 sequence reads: CAWISGVNTEAFF. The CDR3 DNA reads TGTGCCTGGATTTCGGGGGTGAACACTGAAGCTTTCTTT.

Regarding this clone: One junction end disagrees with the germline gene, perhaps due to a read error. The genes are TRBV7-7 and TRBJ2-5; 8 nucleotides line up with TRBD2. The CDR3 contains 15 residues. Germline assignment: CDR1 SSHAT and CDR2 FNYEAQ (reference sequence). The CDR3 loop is CASSPAGGGRETQYF. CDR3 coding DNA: TGTGCTAGCAGTCCCGCCGGGGGGGGCCGGGAGACCCAGTACTTC.

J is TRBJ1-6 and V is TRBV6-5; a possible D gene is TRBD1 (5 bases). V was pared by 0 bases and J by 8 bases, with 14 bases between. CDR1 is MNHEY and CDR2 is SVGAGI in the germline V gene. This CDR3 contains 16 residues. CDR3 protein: CASSYSAGELDSPLHF. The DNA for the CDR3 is TGTGCCAGCAGTTACTCTGCGGGGGAGTTGGATTCACCCCTCCACTTT.

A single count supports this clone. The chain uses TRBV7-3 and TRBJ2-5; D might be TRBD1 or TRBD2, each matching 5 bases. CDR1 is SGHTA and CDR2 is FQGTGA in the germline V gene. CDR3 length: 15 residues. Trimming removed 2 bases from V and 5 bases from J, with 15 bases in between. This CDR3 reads CASSLDGGRSETQYF. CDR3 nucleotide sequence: TGTGCCAGCAGCTTAGATGGGGGACGCTCGGAGACCCAGTACTTC.